This TCR beta chain was identified during a study of cytomegalovirus exposure and HLA in healthy donors. General study results and limits: TCR beta V segments were, for the most part, productive about 87% or about 30% of the time in an earlier analysis. Most TCR sequences were uncommon, yet certain public TCRs appeared in many donors. The analysis excluded some indistinguishable V segments, including TRBV6-2 and TRBV6-3.

This cohort consisted of healthy bone marrow donors. The study ran its PCR with 60 Vbeta and 13 Jbeta primers. Profiling relied on immunoSEQ multiplex PCR, and the TCRdb table lists in-frame clones only, not all of them. Of 85,000 to 100,000 clones listed, around 82% were seen once; the top ten hold around 3%. In regard to this clone: Its antigen is unidentified.

V was clipped by 5 bases and J by 2 bases, with 10 bases between them. Germline V gene sequence: CDR1 MDHEN, CDR2 SYDVKM. The length of the CDR3 is 14 residues. Sequenced sample: PBMCs. This sequence originates from a man in his forties or fifties in good health and CMV-seronegative. The chain uses TRBV28 and TRBJ1-3, with D maybe TRBD1 (5 bases). CDR3 nucleotide sequence: TGTGCCAGCAGTCCCCCCAGGGCTGGAAACACCATATATTTT. Translation: CASSPPRAGNTIYF.